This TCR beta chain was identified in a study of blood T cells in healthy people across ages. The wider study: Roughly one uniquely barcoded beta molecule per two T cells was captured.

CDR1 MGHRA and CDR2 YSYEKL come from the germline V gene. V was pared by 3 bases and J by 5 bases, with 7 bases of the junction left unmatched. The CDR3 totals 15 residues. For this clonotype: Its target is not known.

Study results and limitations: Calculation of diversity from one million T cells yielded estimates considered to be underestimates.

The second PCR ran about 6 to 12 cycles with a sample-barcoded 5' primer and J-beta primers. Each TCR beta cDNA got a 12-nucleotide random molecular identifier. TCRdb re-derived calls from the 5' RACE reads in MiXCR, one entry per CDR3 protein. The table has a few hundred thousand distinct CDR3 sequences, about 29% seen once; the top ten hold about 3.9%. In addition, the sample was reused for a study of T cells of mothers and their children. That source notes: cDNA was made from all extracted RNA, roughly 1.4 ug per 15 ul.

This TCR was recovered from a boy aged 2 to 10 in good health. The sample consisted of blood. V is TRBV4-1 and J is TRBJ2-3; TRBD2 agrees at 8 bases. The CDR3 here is CASSHGAGDRDTQYF. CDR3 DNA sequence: TGCGCCAGCAGCCATGGAGCGGGAGATCGAGATACGCAGTATTTT.